The T cell receptor beta chain described here comes from a study of T cells in Graves' hyperthyroidism and ophthalmopathy. Regarding the study as a whole: Blood samples included most of the expanded thyroid clonotypes exceeding 0.001. The model made its ophthalmopathy prediction, and onset followed a median approximately six months later.

In its sample, this clonotype was seen many times. Its antigen remains unknown. RNA transcripts yielded amplified TCR beta CDR3 regions. In the first-round RT-PCR of the TCR CDR3, the HTBI primer set was used. MiXCR, run by TCRdb on the multiplex PCR reads, gives a single entry per CDR3 protein. The sample shows 550,000 to 800,000 distinct CDR3 sequences, 15% to 20% of them seen only once. Trimming left V 1 base short and J 5 bases short, with 11 bases between. Germline lookup yields CDR1 GTSNPN and CDR2 SVGIG (reference sequence). CDR3 size: 13 residues. This rearrangement joins TRBV30 to TRBJ2-5; possibly TRBD2 for D (5 bases). This TCR was sampled from a man between 50 and 59 years old with Graves' hyperthyroidism. Sequencing was carried out using blood. Written as DNA, the CDR3 is TGTGCCTGGAGTGGGACTGCCGCGGAGACCCAGTACTTC. It yields the protein CAWSGTAAETQYF.